This TCR beta chain comes out of a study of regulatory T cells in long-lasting Graves disease. This clonotype was detected a few times. The CDR3 covers 13 residues. Germline V gene lookup returns CDR1 MNHEY and CDR2 SVGEGT. Trimming removed 5 bases at V and 6 bases at J, with 14 bases between. Both iRepertoire HTBI primers and Arm-PCR of CDR3 regions were used to build the TCR beta libraries. In the authors' methods: Across the samples, identification revealed about 62 TRBV and over 12 TRBJ segments. TCRdb re-called the multiplex PCR reads with MiXCR, one entry per CDR3 protein. The authors' filters were not applied to this entry. The sample lists about 400,000 distinct CDR3 sequences, over 14% occurring once. Time point: newly diagnosed GD, antithyroid drugs for less than 3 months. PBMC-derived RNA was used for the TCR library. Patients were from an endocrinology department in Xi'an, China. The same sample was also used in a study of T cells in Graves' hyperthyroidism and ophthalmopathy.

V usage is TRBV6-2 or TRBV6-3 and J usage is TRBJ2-7, with D perhaps TRBD1 (6 bases). The clonotype was recovered from a woman aged 40 to 55 with Graves disease. The specimen was peripheral blood mononuclear cells (PBMCs), collected at new diagnosis, from a patient treated with antithyroid drugs. The CDR3 coding sequence is TGTGCCAGCAGTGAAAACAGGGTAGGCGAGCAGTACTTC. This codes for CASSENRVGEQYF.